This T cell receptor (beta chain) was recorded in a study of cytomegalovirus exposure and HLA in healthy donors. A word on this clone: As yet, its antigen is unknown.

Healthy donors of bone marrow made up the group. The study ran its PCR with 60 Vbeta and 13 Jbeta primers. Method: immunoSEQ multiplex PCR; TCRdb's copy keeps in-frame clones and lacks some. This repertoire includes over 100,000 clones. V was pared by 4 bases and J by 5 bases, with 11 bases between. Looked up from germline, CDR1 is MNHEY and CDR2 is SMNVEV (reference sequence). CDR3 length equals 13 residues. Overall study findings and caveats: Owing to their indistinguishability, certain V segments, notably TRBV6-2 and TRBV6-3, were excluded. A likely sequencing artifact accounted for one observed cluster of highly shared sequence variants.

The sample taken for sequencing was PBMCs. The V gene is TRBV27, the J gene TRBJ2-5; D is unresolved. The sequence derives from a man aged 25 to 45 in good health and CMV-seronegative. The DNA for the CDR3 is TGTGCCAGCAGTTCTGCCGCGGCTGAGACCCAGTACTTC. Encoded protein: CASSSAAAETQYF.